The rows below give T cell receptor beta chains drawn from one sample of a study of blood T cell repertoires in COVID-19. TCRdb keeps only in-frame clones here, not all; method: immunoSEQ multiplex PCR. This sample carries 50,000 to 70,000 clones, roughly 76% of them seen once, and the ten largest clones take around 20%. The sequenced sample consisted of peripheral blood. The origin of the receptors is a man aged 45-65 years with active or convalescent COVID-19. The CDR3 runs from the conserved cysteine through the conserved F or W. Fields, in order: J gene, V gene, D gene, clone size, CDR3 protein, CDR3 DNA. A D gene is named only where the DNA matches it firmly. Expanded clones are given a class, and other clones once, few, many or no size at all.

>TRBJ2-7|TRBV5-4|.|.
CASSFQGETYEQYF
TGTGCCAGCAGCTTCCAGGGCGAGACCTACGAGCAGTACTTC
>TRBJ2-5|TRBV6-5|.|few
CASSYEPGRTQYF
TGTGCCAGCAGTTACGAGCCTGGGCGGACCCAGTACTTC
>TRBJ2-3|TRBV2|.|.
CASSELSDTQYF
TGTGCCAGCAGTGAGTTATCAGATACGCAGTATTTT
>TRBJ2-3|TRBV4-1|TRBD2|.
CASSQEVWLAGSTDTQYF
TGCGCCAGCAGCCAAGAGGTTTGGCTAGCGGGCTCCACAGATACGCAGTATTTT
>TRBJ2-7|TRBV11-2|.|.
CASSLDGSGTVRRGNYEQYF
TGTGCCAGCAGCTTAGATGGATCGGGAACGGTTCGGCGGGGTAACTACGAGCAGTACTTC
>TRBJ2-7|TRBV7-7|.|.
CASSLGEQGTYEQYF
TGTGCCAGCAGCTTGGGTGAGCAGGGGACCTACGAGCAGTACTTC
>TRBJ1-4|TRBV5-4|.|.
CASSLDPGKNEKLFF
TGTGCCAGCAGCTTGGATCCAGGGAAAAATGAAAAACTGTTTTTT
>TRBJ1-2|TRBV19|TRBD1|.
CASTKGGQGTDYGYTF
TGTGCCAGTACCAAGGGGGGACAGGGGACGGACTATGGCTACACCTTC
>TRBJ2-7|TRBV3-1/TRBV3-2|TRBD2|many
CASSQGNPLLAGGSYEQYF
TGTGCCAGCAGCCAAGGAAACCCCTTACTAGCGGGGGGTTCCTACGAGCAGTACTTC
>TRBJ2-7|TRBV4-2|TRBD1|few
CASNIEAGTGYEQYF
TGTGCCAGCAACATAGAGGCAGGGACAGGGTACGAGCAGTACTTC
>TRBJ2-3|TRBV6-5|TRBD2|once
CASSQGLAGRDTQYF
TGTGCCAGCAGCCAGGGACTAGCGGGGCGGGATACGCAGTATTTT
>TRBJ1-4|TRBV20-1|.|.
CSAVQNEKLFF
TGCAGTGCTGTACAGAATGAAAAACTGTTTTTT
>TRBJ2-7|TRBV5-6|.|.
CASSLTQGKGEQYF
TGTGCCAGCAGCTTGACACAGGGAAAAGGCGAGCAGTACTTC
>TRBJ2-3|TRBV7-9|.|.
CASSDMFVDTQYF
TGTGCCAGCAGCGACATGTTTGTGGATACGCAGTATTTT
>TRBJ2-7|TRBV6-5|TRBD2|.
CASSYRREGLEQYF
TGTGCCAGCAGTTACAGGCGGGAGGGCCTCGAGCAGTACTTC
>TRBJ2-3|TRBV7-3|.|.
CASSLGPSTDTQYF
TGTGCCAGCAGCTTAGGGCCTAGCACAGATACGCAGTATTTT
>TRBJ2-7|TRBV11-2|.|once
CASSRDIDREQYF
TGTGCCAGCAGCCGGGACATAGATAGGGAGCAGTACTTC
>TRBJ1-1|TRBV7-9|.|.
CASSPGHPRTEAFF
TGTGCCAGCAGCCCCGGTCACCCGAGGACTGAAGCTTTCTTT
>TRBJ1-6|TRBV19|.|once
CASSLEFGSARFLHF
TGTGCCAGTAGTCTCGAATTCGGCAGCGCCCGTTTCCTCCACTTT
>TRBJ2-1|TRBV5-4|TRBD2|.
CASSLARVAGGSSSYNEQFF
TGTGCCAGCAGCTTGGCCAGGGTAGCGGGAGGGTCGAGCTCCTACAATGAGCAGTTCTTC
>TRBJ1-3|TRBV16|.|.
CASSPYLDWGNTIYF
TGTGCCAGCAGCCCATATCTAGACTGGGGAAACACCATATATTTT
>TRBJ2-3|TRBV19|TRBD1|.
CASATVRDRVTDTQYF
TGTGCCAGTGCGACGGTCCGGGACAGGGTGACAGATACGCAGTATTTT
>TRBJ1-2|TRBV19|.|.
CASSKTEPTAYGYTF
TGTGCCAGTAGTAAAACAGAACCGACGGCCTATGGCTACACCTTC
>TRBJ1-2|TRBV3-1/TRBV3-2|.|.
CASSPEPGAAYGYTF
TGTGCCAGCAGCCCCGAACCTGGGGCAGCATATGGCTACACCTTC
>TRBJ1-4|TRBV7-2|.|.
CASSLGRTNEKLFF
TGTGCCAGCAGCTTAGGGAGGACTAATGAAAAACTGTTTTTT
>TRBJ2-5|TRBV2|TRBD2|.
CASTGSGGAGETQYF
TGTGCCAGCACGGGAAGCGGGGGGGCGGGAGAGACCCAGTACTTC
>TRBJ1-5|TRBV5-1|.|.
CASSPGWEQPQHF
TGCGCCAGCAGCCCGGGATGGGAGCAGCCCCAGCATTTT
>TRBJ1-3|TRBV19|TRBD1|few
CASSGTGAGNTIYF
TGTGCCAGTAGTGGGACAGGGGCTGGAAACACCATATATTTT
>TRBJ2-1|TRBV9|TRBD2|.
CASSLLAGGVNEQFF
TGTGCCAGCAGCCTCCTAGCGGGGGGGGTAAATGAGCAGTTCTTC
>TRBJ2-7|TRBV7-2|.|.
CASGSGTYEQYF
TGTGCCAGCGGATCAGGAACCTACGAGCAGTACTTC
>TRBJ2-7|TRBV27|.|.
CASSPAGQVGGNEQYF
TGTGCCAGCAGTCCCGCCGGGCAGGTAGGCGGGAACGAGCAGTACTTC
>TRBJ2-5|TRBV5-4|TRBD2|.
CASSLEAGRIETQYF
TGTGCCAGCAGCTTGGAAGCGGGGCGAATAGAGACCCAGTACTTC
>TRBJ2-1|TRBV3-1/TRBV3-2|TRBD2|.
CASSHSGGRYNEQFF
TGTGCCAGCAGCCACAGCGGGGGGAGATACAATGAGCAGTTCTTC
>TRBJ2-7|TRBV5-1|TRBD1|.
CASSTGQASSYEQYF
TGCGCCAGCAGCACCGGACAGGCGAGCTCCTACGAGCAGTACTTC
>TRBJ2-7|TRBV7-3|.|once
CASSLFGGPYEQYF
TGTGCCAGCAGCTTATTCGGGGGGCCCTACGAGCAGTACTTC